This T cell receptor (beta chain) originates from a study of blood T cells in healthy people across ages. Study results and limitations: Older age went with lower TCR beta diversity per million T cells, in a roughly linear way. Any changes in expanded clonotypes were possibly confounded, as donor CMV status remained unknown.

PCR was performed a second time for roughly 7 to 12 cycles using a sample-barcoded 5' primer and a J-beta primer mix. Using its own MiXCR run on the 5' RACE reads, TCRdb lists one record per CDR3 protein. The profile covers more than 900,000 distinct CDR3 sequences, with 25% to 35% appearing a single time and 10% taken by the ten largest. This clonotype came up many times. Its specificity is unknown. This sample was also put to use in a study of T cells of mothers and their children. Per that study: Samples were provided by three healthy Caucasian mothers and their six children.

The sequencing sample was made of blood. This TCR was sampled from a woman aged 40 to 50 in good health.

The CDR3 DNA follows: TGTGCCAGCAGCCCCAGAGAGACTCGCGATGAGCAGTTCTTC. This codes for CASSPRETRDEQFF. The chain couples TRBV7-8 to TRBJ2-1; no definite D call. The CDR3 is made up of 14 amino acids. Germline loops: CDR1 SGHVS, CDR2 FQNEAQ. V gave up 5 bases and J gave up 8 bases, with 16 bases separating them.